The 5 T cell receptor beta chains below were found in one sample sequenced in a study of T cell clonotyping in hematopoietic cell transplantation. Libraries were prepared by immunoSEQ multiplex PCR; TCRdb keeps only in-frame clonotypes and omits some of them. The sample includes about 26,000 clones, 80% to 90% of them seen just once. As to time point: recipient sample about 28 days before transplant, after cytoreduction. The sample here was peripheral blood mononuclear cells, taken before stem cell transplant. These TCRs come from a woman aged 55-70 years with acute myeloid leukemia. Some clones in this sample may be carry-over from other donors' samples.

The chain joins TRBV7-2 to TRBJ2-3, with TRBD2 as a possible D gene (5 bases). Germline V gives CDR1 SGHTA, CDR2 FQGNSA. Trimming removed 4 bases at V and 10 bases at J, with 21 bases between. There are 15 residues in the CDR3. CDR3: CASSWVEEARSPQYF. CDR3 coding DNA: TGTGCCAGCAGCTGGGTGGAGGAGGCCCGATCACCGCAGTATTTT.

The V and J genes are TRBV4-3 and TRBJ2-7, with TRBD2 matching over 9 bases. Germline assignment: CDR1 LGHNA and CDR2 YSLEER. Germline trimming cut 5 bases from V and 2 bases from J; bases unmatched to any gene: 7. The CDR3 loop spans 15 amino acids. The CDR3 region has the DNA TGCGCCAGCAGCACGAGACTAGCGGCCCCCTACGAGCAGTACTTC. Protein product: CASSTRLAAPYEQYF.

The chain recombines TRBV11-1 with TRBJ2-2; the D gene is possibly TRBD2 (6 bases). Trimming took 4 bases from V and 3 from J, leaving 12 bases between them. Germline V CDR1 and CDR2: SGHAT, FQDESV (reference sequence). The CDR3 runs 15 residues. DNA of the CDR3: TGTGCCAGCAGCTCCGGAGGGCCGTACACCGGGGAGCTGTTTTTT. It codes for CASSSGGPYTGELFF.

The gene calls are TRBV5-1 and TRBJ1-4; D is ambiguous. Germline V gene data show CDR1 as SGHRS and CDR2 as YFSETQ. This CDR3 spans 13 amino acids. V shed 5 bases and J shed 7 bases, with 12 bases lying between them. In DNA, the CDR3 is TGCGCCAGCAGAGTGCGGGAGGGTGAAAAACTGTTTTTT. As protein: CASRVREGEKLFF.

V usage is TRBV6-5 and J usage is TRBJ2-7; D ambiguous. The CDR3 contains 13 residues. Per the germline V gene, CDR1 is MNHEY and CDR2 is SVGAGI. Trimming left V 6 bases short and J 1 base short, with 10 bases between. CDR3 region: CASSRRQSYEQYF. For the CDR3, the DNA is TGTGCCAGCAGCCGCCGCCAGTCCTACGAGCAGTACTTC.